Below, 6 T cell receptor beta chains from the same sample are listed, as sequenced in a study of a mutant IDH1 vaccine in newly diagnosed glioma. The antigens for these receptors are not known. Assay: immunoSEQ multiplex PCR; the TCRdb copy retains only in-frame clones and omits some. The top ten clones hold more than 4.5% of a sample with 84,000 or so clones, approximately 75% of them seen once. Stated time point: week 47, end of study. What each vaccine dose contained was 300 ug of mutant IDH1 20-mer peptide, accompanied by topical imiquimod. Sample: PBMCs, taken from a glioma patient whose treatment included an IDH1 peptide vaccine. Receptors were obtained from a man aged 40-50 years with glioma.

This chain joins TRBV27 and TRBJ1-1; D remains unclear. The CDR3 has 13 amino acids. V was pared by 5 bases and J by 4 bases, with 11 bases between. Germline V gene sequence: CDR1 MNHEY, CDR2 SMNVEV (reference sequence). The DNA of the CDR3 is TGTGCCAGCAGTCCCCGGTTGGTCACTGAAGCTTTCTTT. This gives the protein CASSPRLVTEAFF.

The V call is TRBV9, the J call TRBJ1-1; 8 nucleotides align to TRBD1. CDR3 size: 14 residues. Trimming removed 3 bases from V and 10 bases from J; junction bases left unmatched: 11. CDR1 and CDR2 from the germline V gene are SGDLS and YYNGEE. The CDR3 coding sequence is TGTGCCAGCAGCGCATCCGGACAGGGTAGTAGAGCTTTCTTT. Encoded protein: CASSASGQGSRAFF. Using reference TRBV9 and TRBJ1-1 for the parts outside the CDR3, the full variable domain is DSGVTQTPKHLITATGQRVTLRCSPRSGDLSVYWYQQSLDQGLQFLIQYYNGEERAKGNILERFSAQQFPDLHSELNLSSLELGDSALYFCASSASGQGSRAFFGQGTRLTVV.

V usage is TRBV7-2 and J usage is TRBJ1-5, with unresolved D. The CDR3 is 14 amino acids. The V end lost 3 bases, the J end lost 5 bases, and 11 bases lay between the germline ends. Germline CDR1 and CDR2: SGHTA and FQGNSA. The CDR3 DNA sequence: TGTGCCAGCAGCTTTCGAGGAGGAGATCAGCCCCAGCATTTT. Translated, it gives CASSFRGGDQPQHF.

V usage is TRBV18 and J usage is TRBJ1-4, with D perhaps TRBD1 (6 bases). The CDR3 is made up of 16 amino acids. The germline gives CDR1 KGHSH, CDR2 LQKENI. The ends were cut back, 3 bases at V and 10 bases at J, with 21 bases in the middle. CDR3 in amino acids: CASSPTLQDLGGKLFF. The CDR3, as DNA: TGTGCCAGCTCACCTACTCTGCAAGATCTAGGGGGAAAACTGTTTTTT.

This rearrangement joins TRBV4-1 to TRBJ2-7; D is perhaps TRBD1 (6 bases). This CDR3 spans 15 amino acids. V was pared by 0 bases and J by 2 bases, with 11 bases between. Germline V gene data show CDR1 as MGHRA and CDR2 as YSYEKL. The CDR3 region is CASSQESRGTYEQYF. CDR3 in DNA: TGCGCCAGCAGCCAAGAATCCAGGGGAACCTACGAGCAGTACTTC.

This chain uses TRBV29-1 with TRBJ2-1; 13 bases match TRBD2. The CDR3 consists of 14 residues. Germline trimming cut 3 bases from V and 10 bases from J; bases unmatched to any gene: 6. Germline V gene data show CDR1 as SQVTM and CDR2 as ANQGSEA. The CDR3 sequence is CSVDGLAGVGEQFF. The DNA of the CDR3 is TGCAGCGTTGACGGACTAGCGGGAGTCGGAGAGCAGTTCTTC.